This TCR beta chain emerged from a study of T-cell memory formation after mild COVID-19. Overall study context: Among the donors, TCR clusters were largely specific to each donor.

Study-level findings and limits: Among clones contracting day 15 to 85, CD4/CD8 was balanced, whereas later expanders leaned CD4+. CD4+ contracting clones lay mainly in CM and EM, CD8+ ones in EMRA. Whether day 37 second-wave clones are SARS-CoV-2-specific was not confirmed.

TCRdb ran MiXCR on the 5' RACE reads and lists one entry per CDR3 protein. The table shows about 430,000 distinct CDR3 sequences, with 24% occurring only once. This clonotype was found many times. Its antigen remains unidentified. The V end lost 4 bases, the J end lost 7 bases, and 13 bases lay between the germline ends. The CDR3 contains 13 residues. Germline V gives CDR1 SGHTA, CDR2 FQGTGA. The chain couples TRBV7-3 to TRBJ2-5; D not certain. Sequencing input: PBMCs or a T cell subset sorted from them (not recorded which). The TCR was taken from an adult woman who had mild COVID-19 (a few samples of this study predate the infection). Cell type and time point are not known. The DNA of the CDR3 is TGTGCCAGCAGCTCCGGCCACGGAATGACCCAGTACTTC. Residues: CASSSGHGMTQYF.